The clone carrying this T cell receptor (beta chain) was seen at least ten times. Using unique molecular identifiers, the investigators prepared the TCRbeta library. TCRdb used MiXCR to reprocess the PCR reads, holding one entry per CDR3 protein. The sample holds around 600,000 distinct CDR3 sequences; 20% to 25% are singletons and the top ten take roughly an eighth. The CDR3 is 14 residues long. Trimming cost V 5 bases and J 4 bases; bases outside gene matches: 11. The germline CDR1 and CDR2 sequences are SQVTM and ANQGSEA. The data were obtained in a study of T-cell reconstitution after alpha-beta-depleted transplantation in children.

This receptor was obtained from a boy in the first two years of life who had a stem cell transplant for acute myeloid leukemia, so the T cells may come from the graft donor. V gene TRBV29-1 combines with J gene TRBJ2-7; 7 bases map to TRBD1. The specimen comprised PBMCs, mostly from graft donor cells, sampled 360 days after TCRalphabeta/CD19-depleted stem cell transplant. The CDR3 protein is CSVITRDRTYEQYF. In DNA form, the CDR3 reads TGCAGCGTTATCACCCGGGACAGAACATACGAGCAGTACTTC.